Each of the 7 T cell receptor beta chains below was sequenced from the same sample in a study of shared clonotypes between healthy human individuals. TCRdb's table, derived via immunoSEQ multiplex PCR, lists solely in-frame clones and lacks some. In the table there are millions of clones, 85% to 95% of which are singletons. Specimen: naive CD4+ T cells from PBMCs. Subset in this sample: CD45RA+ positively selected. The receptors were sampled from a man aged 18 to 30 in good health. Some clones in this sample may be carry-over from other donors' samples.

DNA for the CDR3: TGTGCCAGCAGACAACTAGCCGTTGCAGATACGCAGTATTTT. It translates to CASRQLAVADTQYF. J is TRBJ2-3 and V is TRBV28, with D perhaps TRBD2 (6 bases). Trimming shortened V by 6 bases and J by 4 bases, and 14 bases separated the two germline ends. Germline lookup yields CDR1 MDHEN and CDR2 SYDVKM. The CDR3 loop spans 14 amino acids.

The chain joins TRBV19 to TRBJ1-5; D is ambiguous. The CDR3 is made up of 14 amino acids. The ends were cut back, 3 bases at V and 3 bases at J, with 9 bases in the middle. Germline V gene sequence: CDR1 LNHDA, CDR2 SQIVND (reference sequence). CDR3 amino acids: CASSIRSDNQPQHF. CDR3 coding DNA: TGTGCCAGTAGTATCCGTTCAGACAATCAGCCCCAGCATTTT.

The chain joins TRBV30 to TRBJ2-7; D call uncertain. Between the trimmed V and J ends, which lost 2 bases and 2 bases, there was a span of 10 bases. This CDR3 has 13 amino acids. Per germline, CDR1 GTSNPN and CDR2 SVGIG (reference sequence). CDR3 bases: TGTGCCTGGAGTCTGAAGGGAACCTACGAGCAGTACTTC. It yields the protein CAWSLKGTYEQYF.

The chain employs TRBV29-1 and TRBJ2-5; 7 bases fit TRBD2. The CDR3 covers 14 residues. Trimming cost V 4 bases and J 1 base; bases outside gene matches: 6. Looked up from germline, CDR1 is SQVTM and CDR2 is ANQGSEA. The CDR3 protein is CSVGQRGPQETQYF. In DNA form, the CDR3 reads TGCAGCGTTGGCCAGCGGGGCCCCCAAGAGACCCAGTACTTC.

This clone was detected once. The chain recombines TRBV27 with TRBJ2-7, with TRBD2 as a possible D gene (6 bases). The CDR3 runs 14 residues. The V gene lost 8 bases and the J gene lost 0 bases, with 14 bases spanning the gap. The germline V gene encodes CDR1 MNHEY and CDR2 SMNVEV (reference sequence). Here the CDR3 reads CASRRLEGSYEQYF. In nucleotides, the CDR3 is TGTGCCAGCCGTAGACTAGAGGGCTCCTACGAGCAGTACTTC.

The V and J genes are TRBV5-1 and TRBJ2-7; D not certain. Trimming left V 0 bases short and J 3 bases short, with 10 bases between. The CDR3 contains 14 residues. Germline-derived CDR1 and CDR2 are SGHRS and YFSETQ. CDR3 loop: CASSLEGSIYEQYF. Written as DNA, the CDR3 is TGCGCCAGCAGCTTGGAGGGAAGTATCTACGAGCAGTACTTC.

This sequence joins TRBV7-9 and TRBJ1-5, with TRBD1 matching 10 bases. The CDR3 loop spans 15 amino acids. Trimming at V came to 1 base and at J to 9 bases, leaving 6 bases not matched to a gene. Germline V gives CDR1 SEHNR, CDR2 FQNEAQ (reference sequence). The CDR3 region is CASSLEGQGFRPQHF. The CDR3 DNA reads as TGTGCCAGCAGCTTAGAGGGACAGGGGTTTAGGCCCCAGCATTTT.